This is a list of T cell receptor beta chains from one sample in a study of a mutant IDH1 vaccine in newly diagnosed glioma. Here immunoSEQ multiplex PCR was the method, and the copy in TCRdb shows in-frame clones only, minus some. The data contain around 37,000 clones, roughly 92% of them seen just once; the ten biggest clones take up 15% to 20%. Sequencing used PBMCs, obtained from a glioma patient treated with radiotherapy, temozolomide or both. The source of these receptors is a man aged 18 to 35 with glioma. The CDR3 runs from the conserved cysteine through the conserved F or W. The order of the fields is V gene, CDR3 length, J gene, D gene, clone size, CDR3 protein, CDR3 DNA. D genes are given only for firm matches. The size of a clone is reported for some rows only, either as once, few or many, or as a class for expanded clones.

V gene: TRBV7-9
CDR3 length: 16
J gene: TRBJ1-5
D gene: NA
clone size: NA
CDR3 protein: CASSSAVSGGTQPQHF
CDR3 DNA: TGTGCCAGCAGCTCAGCCGTCTCGGGGGGAACTCAGCCCCAGCATTTT

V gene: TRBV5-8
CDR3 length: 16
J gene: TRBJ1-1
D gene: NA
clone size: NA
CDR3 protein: CASSPGAGVMNTEAFF
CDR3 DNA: TGTGCCAGCAGCCCCGGGGCGGGAGTTATGAACACTGAAGCTTTCTTT

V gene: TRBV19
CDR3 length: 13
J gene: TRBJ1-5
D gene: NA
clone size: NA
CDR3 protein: CASSIQNNQPQHF
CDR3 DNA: TGTGCCAGTAGTATCCAGAACAATCAGCCCCAGCATTTT

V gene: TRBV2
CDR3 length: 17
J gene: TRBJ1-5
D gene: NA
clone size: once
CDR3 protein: CASSEGVGHPSNQPQHF
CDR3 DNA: TGTGCCAGCAGTGAAGGGGTGGGACACCCTAGCAATCAGCCCCAGCATTTT

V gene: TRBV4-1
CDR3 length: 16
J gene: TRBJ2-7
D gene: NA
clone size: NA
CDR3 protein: CASSHGGLAASYEQYF
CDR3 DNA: TGCGCCAGCAGTCACGGCGGGCTAGCTGCGTCCTACGAGCAGTACTTC

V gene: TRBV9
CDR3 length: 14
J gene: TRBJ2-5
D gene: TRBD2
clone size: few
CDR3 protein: CASSGGGPGETQYF
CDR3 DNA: TGTGCCAGCAGCGGCGGGGGGCCGGGGGAGACCCAGTACTTC

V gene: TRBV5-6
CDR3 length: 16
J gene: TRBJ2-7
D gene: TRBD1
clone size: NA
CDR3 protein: CASSLWGGQGFYEQYF
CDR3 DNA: TGTGCCAGCAGCTTGTGGGGGGGACAGGGATTCTACGAGCAGTACTTC

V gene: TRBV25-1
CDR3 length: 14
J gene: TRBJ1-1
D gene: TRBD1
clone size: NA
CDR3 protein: CASREQGADTEAFF
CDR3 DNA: TGTGCCAGCAGAGAACAGGGGGCGGACACTGAAGCTTTCTTT

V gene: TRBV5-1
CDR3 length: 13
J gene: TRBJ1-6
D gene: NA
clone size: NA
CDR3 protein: CASRPGSDSPLHF
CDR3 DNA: TGCGCCAGCAGACCAGGGTCTGATTCACCCCTCCACTTT

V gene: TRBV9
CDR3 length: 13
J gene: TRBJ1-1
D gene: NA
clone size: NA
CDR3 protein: CASSETGNTEAFF
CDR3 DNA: TGTGCCAGCAGCGAAACAGGCAACACTGAAGCTTTCTTT

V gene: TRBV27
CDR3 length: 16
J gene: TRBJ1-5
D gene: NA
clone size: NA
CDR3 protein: CASSPTDSYSNQPQHF
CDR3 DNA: TGTGCCAGCAGTCCCACCGACAGCTATAGCAATCAGCCCCAGCATTTT

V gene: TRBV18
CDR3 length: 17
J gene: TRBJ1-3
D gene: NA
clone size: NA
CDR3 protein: CASSLLPTESSGNTIYF
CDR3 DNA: TGTGCCAGCTCACTCCTCCCAACGGAGAGCTCTGGAAACACCATATATTTT

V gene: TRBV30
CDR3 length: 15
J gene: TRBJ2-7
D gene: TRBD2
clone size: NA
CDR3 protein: CAWTGGLAGRGEQYF
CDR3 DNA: TGTGCCTGGACGGGGGGACTAGCGGGGCGTGGGGAGCAGTACTTC

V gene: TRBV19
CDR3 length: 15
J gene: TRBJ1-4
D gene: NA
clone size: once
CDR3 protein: CASSISGKANEKLFF
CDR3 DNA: TGTGCCAGTAGTATTTCGGGAAAGGCTAATGAAAAACTGTTTTTT

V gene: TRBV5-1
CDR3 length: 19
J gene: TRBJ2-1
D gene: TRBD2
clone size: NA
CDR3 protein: CASSLTGLAGRQSYNEQFF
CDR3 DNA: TGCGCCAGCAGCTTGACGGGACTAGCGGGTCGGCAGTCCTACAATGAGCAGTTCTTC

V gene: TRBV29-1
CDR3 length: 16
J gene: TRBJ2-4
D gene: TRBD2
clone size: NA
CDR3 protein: CSVEDLGVAGKNIQYF
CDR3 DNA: TGCAGCGTTGAAGATCTGGGTGTAGCGGGGAAAAACATTCAGTACTTC

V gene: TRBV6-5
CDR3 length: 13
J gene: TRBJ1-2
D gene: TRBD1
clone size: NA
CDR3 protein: CASSQGQVYGYTF
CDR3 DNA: TGTGCCAGCAGCCAGGGACAGGTCTATGGCTACACCTTC

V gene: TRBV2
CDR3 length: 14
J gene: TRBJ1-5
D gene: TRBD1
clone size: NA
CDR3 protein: CASSPDRGNQPQHF
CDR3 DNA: TGTGCCAGCAGTCCCGACAGGGGCAATCAGCCCCAGCATTTT

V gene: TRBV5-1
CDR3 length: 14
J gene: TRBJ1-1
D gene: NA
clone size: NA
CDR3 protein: CASSLAQGRAEAFF
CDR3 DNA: TGCGCCAGCAGCTTGGCGCAGGGTAGGGCTGAAGCTTTCTTT

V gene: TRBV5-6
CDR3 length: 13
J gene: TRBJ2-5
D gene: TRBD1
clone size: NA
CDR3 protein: CASSDDREETQYF
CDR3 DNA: TGTGCCAGCAGCGACGACAGGGAAGAGACCCAGTACTTC

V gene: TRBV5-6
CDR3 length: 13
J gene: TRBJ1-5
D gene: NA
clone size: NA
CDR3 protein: CASSLRGNQPQHF
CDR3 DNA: TGTGCCAGCAGCTTGAGGGGGAATCAGCCCCAGCATTTT

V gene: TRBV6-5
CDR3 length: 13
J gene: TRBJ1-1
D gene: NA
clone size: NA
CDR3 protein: CASKGTVNTEAFF
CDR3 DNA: TGTGCCAGCAAGGGGACGGTCAACACTGAAGCTTTCTTT

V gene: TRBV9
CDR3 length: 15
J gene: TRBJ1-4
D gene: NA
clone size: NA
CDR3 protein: CASSVGIRELEKLFF
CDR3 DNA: TGTGCCAGCAGCGTAGGAATCAGAGAGTTGGAAAAACTGTTTTTT

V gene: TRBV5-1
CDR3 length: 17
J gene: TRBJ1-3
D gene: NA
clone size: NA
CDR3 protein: CASSLIPTGLSGNTIYF
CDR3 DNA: TGCGCCAGCAGCCTCATTCCGACGGGCCTCTCTGGAAACACCATATATTTT

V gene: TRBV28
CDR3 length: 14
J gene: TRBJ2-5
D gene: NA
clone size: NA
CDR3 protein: CASSFGPQVETQYF
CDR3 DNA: TGTGCCAGCAGTTTTGGGCCGCAGGTAGAGACCCAGTACTTC

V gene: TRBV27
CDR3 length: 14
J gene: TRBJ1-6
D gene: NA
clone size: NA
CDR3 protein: CASSFQGHNSPLHF
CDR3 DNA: TGTGCCAGCAGTTTCCAGGGACACAATTCACCCCTCCACTTT

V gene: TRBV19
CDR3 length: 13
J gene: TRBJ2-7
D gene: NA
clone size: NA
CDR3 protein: CASSPRASYEQYF
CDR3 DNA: TGTGCCAGTAGTCCCAGGGCCTCCTACGAGCAGTACTTC